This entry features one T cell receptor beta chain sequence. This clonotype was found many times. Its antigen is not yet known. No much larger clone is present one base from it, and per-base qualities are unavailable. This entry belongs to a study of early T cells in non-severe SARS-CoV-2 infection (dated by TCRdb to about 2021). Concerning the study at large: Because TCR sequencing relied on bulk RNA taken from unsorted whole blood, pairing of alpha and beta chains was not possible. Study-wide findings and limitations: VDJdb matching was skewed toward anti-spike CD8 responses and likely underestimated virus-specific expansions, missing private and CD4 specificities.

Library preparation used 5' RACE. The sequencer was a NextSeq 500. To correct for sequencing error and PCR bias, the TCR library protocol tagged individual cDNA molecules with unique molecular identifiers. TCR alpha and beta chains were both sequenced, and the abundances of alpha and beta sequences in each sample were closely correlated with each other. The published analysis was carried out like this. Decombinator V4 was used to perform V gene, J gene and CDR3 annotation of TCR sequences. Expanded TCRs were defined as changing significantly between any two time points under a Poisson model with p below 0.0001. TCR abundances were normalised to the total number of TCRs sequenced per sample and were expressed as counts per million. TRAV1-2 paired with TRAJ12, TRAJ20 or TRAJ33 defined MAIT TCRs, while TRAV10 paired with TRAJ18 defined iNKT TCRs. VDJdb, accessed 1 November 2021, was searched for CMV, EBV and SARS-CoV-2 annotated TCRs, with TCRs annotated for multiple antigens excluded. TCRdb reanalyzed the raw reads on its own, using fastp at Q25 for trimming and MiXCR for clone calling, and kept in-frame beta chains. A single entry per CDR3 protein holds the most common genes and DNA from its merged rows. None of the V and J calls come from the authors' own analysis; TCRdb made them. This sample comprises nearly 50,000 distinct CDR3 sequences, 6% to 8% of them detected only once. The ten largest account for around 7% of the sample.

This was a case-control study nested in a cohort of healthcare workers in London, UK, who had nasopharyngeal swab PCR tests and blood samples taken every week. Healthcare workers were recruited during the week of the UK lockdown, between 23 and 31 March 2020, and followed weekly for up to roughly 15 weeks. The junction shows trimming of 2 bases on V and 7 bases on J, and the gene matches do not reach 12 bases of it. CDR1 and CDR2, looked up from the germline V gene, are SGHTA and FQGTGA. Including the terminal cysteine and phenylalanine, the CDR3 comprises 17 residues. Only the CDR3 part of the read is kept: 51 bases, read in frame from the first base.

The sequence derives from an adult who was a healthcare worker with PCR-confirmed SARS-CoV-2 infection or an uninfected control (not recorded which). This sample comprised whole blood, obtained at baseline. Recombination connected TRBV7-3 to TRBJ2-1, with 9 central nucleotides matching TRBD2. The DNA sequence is TGTGCCAGCAGCTTATTCGGGGCTAGCGGGAATTCGAATGAGCAGTTCTTC. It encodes CASSLFGASGNSNEQFF.